The 21 T cell receptor beta chains below were found in one sample sequenced in a study of cytomegalovirus exposure and HLA in healthy donors. Measured with immunoSEQ multiplex PCR; TCRdb has only the in-frame clones, and not every one. The data hold about 110,000 clones, with around 95% observed a single time. Sequencing was performed on PBMCs. Receptor source: a woman aged 18-30 years in good health and CMV-seronegative.

The chain combines TRBV7-3 with TRBJ2-1; 15 nucleotides line up with TRBD2. V lost 5 bases and J lost 5; bases outside the gene matches: 13. In germline, CDR1 is SGHTA, CDR2 FQGTGA. This CDR3 region has 19 residues. CDR3 in DNA: TGTGCCAGCAGCCCTGGACTAGCGGGGGGGTTCTCCCCCAACAATGAGCAGTTCTTC. Translated: CASSPGLAGGFSPNNEQFF.

CDR3 loop: CASRISPTYEQYF. In DNA, the CDR3 is TGTGCCAGCAGAATCAGTCCAACCTACGAGCAGTACTTC. The chain links TRBV6-5 to TRBJ2-7; no reliable D call. This CDR3 comprises 13 residues. CDR1 is MNHEY and CDR2 is SVGAGI in the germline V gene. V dropped 6 bases and J dropped 2 bases, with 11 bases sitting between them.

The CDR3 loop reads CASSRTASGNTIYF. CDR3 DNA: TGTGCCAGCAGCCGGACAGCCTCTGGAAACACCATATATTTT. The chain employs TRBV6-5 and TRBJ1-3; TRBD1 might be the D (6 bases). The V end was cut by 6 bases, the J end by 0 bases, with 9 bases between. The CDR3 spans 14 residues. Germline CDR1 and CDR2: MNHEY and SVGAGI.

V and J are TRBV20-1 and TRBJ2-3; D remains ambiguous. CDR1 DFQATT and CDR2 SNEGSKA come from the germline V gene (reference sequence). Trimming stripped 5 bases from V and 4 bases from J, with 7 bases between. The CDR3 spans 11 residues. The CDR3 DNA reads as TGCAGTGCTTCGGTCTCAGATACGCAGTATTTT. Its protein product is CSASVSDTQYF.

The chain carries TRBV4-2 and TRBJ2-1; TRBD1 is a possible D gene (6 bases). The ends were cut back, 2 bases at V and 7 bases at J, with 18 bases in the middle. The germline V gene encodes CDR1 LGHNA and CDR2 YNFKEQ. The CDR3 totals 16 residues. CDR3 residues: CASSQIQGSRSNEQFF. DNA for the CDR3: TGTGCCAGCAGCCAAATACAGGGTAGTCGATCAAATGAGCAGTTCTTC.

The chain links TRBV14 to TRBJ2-1; 12 bases map to TRBD2. CDR1 is SGHDN, CDR2 FVKESK, per germline. The trim removed 2 bases at V and 9 bases at J, leaving 5 bases unmatched. The CDR3 runs 15 residues. The CDR3 DNA is TGTGCCAGCAGCCAACCTAGCGGGGGGGCAGGTGAGCAGTTCTTC. This encodes CASSQPSGGAGEQFF.

J is TRBJ1-6 and V is TRBV2, with a possible D match to TRBD1 (5 bases). CDR3 length: 14 amino acids. Per the germline V gene, CDR1 is SNHLY and CDR2 is FYNNEI. V was clipped by 8 bases and J by 5 bases, with 13 bases between them. The CDR3 region is CASGGSRDNSPLHF. CDR3 DNA sequence: TGTGCCAGCGGGGGGTCCAGGGATAATTCACCCCTCCACTTT. The whole variable domain, filled in from reference TRBV2 and TRBJ1-6, reads EPEVTQTPSHQVTQMGQEVILRCVPISNHLYFYWYRQILGQKVEFLVSFYNNEISEKSEIFDDQFSVERPDGSNFTLKIRSTKLEDSAMYFCASGGSRDNSPLHFGNGTRLTVT.

The rearrangement links TRBV9 to TRBJ2-1; 7 nucleotides align to TRBD1. The CDR3 contains 13 residues. Germline lookup yields CDR1 SGDLS and CDR2 YYNGEE. V was clipped by 4 bases and J by 9 bases; unmatched bases: 7. The CDR3 coding sequence is TGTGCCAGCAGCCCAGAGGACAGGATTGAGCAGTTCTTC. It specifies CASSPEDRIEQFF.

The V and J genes are TRBV7-9 and TRBJ1-2; 8 bases map to TRBD1. Looked up from germline, CDR1 is SEHNR and CDR2 is FQNEAQ (reference sequence). The CDR3 has 16 residues. The V and J ends lost 4 bases and 6 bases, in that order; junction bases with no gene match: 13. CDR3 in DNA: TGTGCCAGCAGCTACCTTAGCCTCCAGGGGGCCGATGGCTACACCTTC. This sequence encodes CASSYLSLQGADGYTF.

The chain recombines TRBV19 with TRBJ1-2; D ambiguous. The CDR3 totals 16 residues. Germline V gives CDR1 LNHDA, CDR2 SQIVND (reference sequence). V lost 1 base and J 3 bases, leaving 15 bases between the germline ends. This chain's CDR3 is CASSIAPFMRDYGYTF. In DNA form, the CDR3 reads TGTGCCAGTAGTATAGCCCCATTCATGCGGGACTATGGCTACACCTTC.

The rearrangement uses TRBV5-4 and TRBJ1-1, with TRBD1 matching over 10 bases. The CDR3 has 14 residues. V lost 7 bases, J lost 5 bases, and 8 bases stayed unmatched. Germline V gene data show CDR1 as SGHNT and CDR2 as YYREEE (reference sequence). Here the CDR3 DNA reads TGTGCCAGCCGACCGACAGGGGGCAGAACTGAAGCTTTCTTT. This encodes CASRPTGGRTEAFF.

The chain employs TRBV6-1 and TRBJ1-1; 9 nucleotides align to TRBD1. The V segment lost 3 bases and the J segment 7 bases; nucleotides outside the gene matches: 6. The germline gives CDR1 MNHNS, CDR2 SASEGT. The CDR3 spans 14 residues. The CDR3 coding sequence is TGTGCCAGCAGTGATGGGACAGGGCCCCTTGAAGCTTTCTTT. Translating gives CASSDGTGPLEAFF.

The CDR3 DNA sequence: TGTGCCATCAGCCCTGGGGGGAGATATAATTCACCCCTCCACTTT. Its translation: CAISPGGRYNSPLHF. J is TRBJ1-6 and V is TRBV10-3; a weak D match, TRBD1 (5 bases). Trimming left V 6 bases short and J 4 bases short, with 13 bases between. CDR1 ENHRY and CDR2 SYGVKD come from the germline V gene. The CDR3 contains 15 residues.

V gene TRBV5-5 combines with J gene TRBJ1-2; weak D call: TRBD1 (5 bases). This CDR3 has 16 residues. The germline V and J ends were trimmed by 1 base and 10 bases, with 23 bases remaining between them. Germline V gene lookup returns CDR1 SGHKS and CDR2 YYEKEE (reference sequence). The CDR3 nucleotides are TGTGCCAGCAGCTTGACCGGGGGTGCTGGTCCCCTGGACTACACCTTC. Its translation: CASSLTGGAGPLDYTF.

J is TRBJ2-3 and V is TRBV28; TRBD1 matches at 8 bases. Germline V gene lookup returns CDR1 MDHEN and CDR2 SYDVKM. Trimming removed 5 bases from V and 2 bases from J; junction bases left unmatched: 6. CDR3 size: 15 residues. The CDR3 bases are TGTGCCAGCAGTCTGCGGACAGGGAACACAGATACGCAGTATTTT. The encoded protein is CASSLRTGNTDTQYF.

The gene calls are TRBV5-4 and TRBJ2-1, with 7 positions matching TRBD1. V lost 0 bases and J lost 12; bases outside the gene matches: 3. The length of the CDR3 is 12 residues. Germline V lookup: CDR1 SGHNT, CDR2 YYREEE (reference sequence). In DNA, the CDR3 is TGTGCCAGCAGCTTGGCCCCAGGGGGGCAGTTCTTC. Translating it yields CASSLAPGGQFF.

J is TRBJ1-4 and V is TRBV19; TRBD1 might be the D (5 bases). This CDR3 region has 15 residues. V lost 4 bases and J lost 6, with 15 bases in between. CDR1 LNHDA and CDR2 SQIVND come from the germline V gene (reference sequence). The CDR3 protein is CASSSQTTGDEKLFF. CDR3 nucleotides: TGTGCCAGTAGTAGCCAGACTACGGGGGATGAAAAACTGTTTTTT.

The chain employs TRBV19 and TRBJ1-5; 7 nucleotides line up with TRBD1. J was trimmed by 3 bases and V by 1 base; bases with no gene match: 6. Germline lookup yields CDR1 LNHDA and CDR2 SQIVND (reference sequence). CDR3 length: 16 amino acids. CDR3 amino acids: CASSIANRGSNQPQHF. CDR3 coding DNA: TGTGCCAGTAGTATAGCCAACAGGGGTTCCAATCAGCCCCAGCATTTT.

With regard to this clone: The sample carries other DNA sequences with the same CDR3. The genes are TRBV9 and TRBJ2-1, with D possibly being TRBD1 (6 bases). Germline CDR1 reads SGDLS; CDR2 reads YYNGEE. The CDR3 spans 13 residues. The ends were cut back, 2 bases at V and 3 bases at J, with 6 bases in the middle. The CDR3 DNA follows: TGTGCCAGCAGCGTGGGACACTACAATGAGCAGTTCTTC. It codes for CASSVGHYNEQFF. Supplemented by reference TRBV9 and TRBJ2-1, the full variable domain reads DSGVTQTPKHLITATGQRVTLRCSPRSGDLSVYWYQQSLDQGLQFLIQYYNGEERAKGNILERFSAQQFPDLHSELNLSSLELGDSALYFCASSVGHYNEQFFGPGTRLTVL.

V is TRBV18 and J is TRBJ1-1; no firm D call. The germline V gene has CDR1 KGHSH and CDR2 LQKENI. V was clipped by 6 bases and J by 3 bases, with 17 bases between them. This CDR3 has 15 amino acids. The chain's CDR3 is CASSPRRERDTEAFF. CDR3 sequence (DNA): TGTGCCAGCTCTCCCCGCCGGGAACGGGACACTGAAGCTTTCTTT.

The chain couples TRBV7-2 to TRBJ1-2, with unresolved D. CDR3 size: 12 residues. With 2 bases removed from V and 5 bases from J, the gap between germline ends came to 6 bases. CDR1 is SGHTA, CDR2 FQGNSA, per germline. The CDR3 here is CASSLQAYGYTF. The CDR3 nucleotides are TGTGCCAGCAGCTTACAGGCGTATGGCTACACCTTC. Supplemented by reference TRBV7-2 and TRBJ1-2, the full variable domain reads GAGVSQSPSNKVTEKGKDVELRCDPISGHTALYWYRQSLGQGLEFLIYFQGNSAPDKSGLPSDRFSAERTGGSVSTLTIQRTQQEDSAVYLCASSLQAYGYTFGSGTRLTVV.